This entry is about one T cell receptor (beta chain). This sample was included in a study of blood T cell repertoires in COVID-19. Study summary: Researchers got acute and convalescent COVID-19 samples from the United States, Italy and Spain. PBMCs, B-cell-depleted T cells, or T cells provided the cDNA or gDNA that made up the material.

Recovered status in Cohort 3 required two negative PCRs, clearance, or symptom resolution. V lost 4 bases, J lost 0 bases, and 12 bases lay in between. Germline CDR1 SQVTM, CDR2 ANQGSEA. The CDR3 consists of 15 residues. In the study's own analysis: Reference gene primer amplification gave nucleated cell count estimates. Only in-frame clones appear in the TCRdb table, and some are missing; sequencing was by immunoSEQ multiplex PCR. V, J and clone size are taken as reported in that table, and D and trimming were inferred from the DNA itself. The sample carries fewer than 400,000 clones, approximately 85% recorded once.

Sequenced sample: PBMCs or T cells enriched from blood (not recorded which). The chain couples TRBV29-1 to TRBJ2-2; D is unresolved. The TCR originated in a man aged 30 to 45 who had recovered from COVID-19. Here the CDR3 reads CSVGPGNSNTGELFF. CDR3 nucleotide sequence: TGCAGCGTTGGTCCAGGAAACTCGAACACCGGGGAGCTGTTTTTT.